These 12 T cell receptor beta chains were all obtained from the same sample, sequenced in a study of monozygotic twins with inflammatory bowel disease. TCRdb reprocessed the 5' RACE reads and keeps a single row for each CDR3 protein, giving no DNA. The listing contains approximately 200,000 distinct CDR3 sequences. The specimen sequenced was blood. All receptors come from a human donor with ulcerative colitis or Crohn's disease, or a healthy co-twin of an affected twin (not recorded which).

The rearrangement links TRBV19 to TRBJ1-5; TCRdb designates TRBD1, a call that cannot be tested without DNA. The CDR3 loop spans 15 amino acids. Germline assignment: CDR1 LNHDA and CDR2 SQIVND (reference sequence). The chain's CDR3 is CASSMDGGSNQPQHF.

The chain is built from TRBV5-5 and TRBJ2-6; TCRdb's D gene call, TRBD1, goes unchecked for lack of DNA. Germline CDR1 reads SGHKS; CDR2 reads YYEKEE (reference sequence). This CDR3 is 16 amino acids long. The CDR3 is CASSLNPYSGANVLTF.

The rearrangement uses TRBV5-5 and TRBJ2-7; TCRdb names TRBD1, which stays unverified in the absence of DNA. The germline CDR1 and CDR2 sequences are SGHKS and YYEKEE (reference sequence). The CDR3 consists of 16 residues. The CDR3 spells CASSLRGGPAPYEQYF.

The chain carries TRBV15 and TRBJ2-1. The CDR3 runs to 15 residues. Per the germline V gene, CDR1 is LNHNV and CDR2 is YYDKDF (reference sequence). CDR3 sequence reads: CATSRDLGSYNEQFF.

The chain's CDR3 is CASSYARSWGAEAFF. The chain recombines TRBV6-5 with TRBJ1-1. This CDR3 is 15 amino acids long. Germline values: CDR1 MNHEY, CDR2 SVGAGI.

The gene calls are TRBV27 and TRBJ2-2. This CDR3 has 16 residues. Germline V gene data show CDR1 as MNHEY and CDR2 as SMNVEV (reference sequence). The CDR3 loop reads CASSFLGGLNTGELFF.

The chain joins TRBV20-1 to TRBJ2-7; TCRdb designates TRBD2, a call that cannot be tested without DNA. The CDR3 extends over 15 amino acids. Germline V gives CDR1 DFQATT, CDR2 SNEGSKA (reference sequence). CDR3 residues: CSAQKLGASGYEQYF.

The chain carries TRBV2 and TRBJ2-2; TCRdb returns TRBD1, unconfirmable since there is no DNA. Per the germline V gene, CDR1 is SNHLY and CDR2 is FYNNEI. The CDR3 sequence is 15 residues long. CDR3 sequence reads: CASSVLGTGTGELFF. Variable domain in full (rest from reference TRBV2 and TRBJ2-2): EPEVTQTPSHQVTQMGQEVILRCVPISNHLYFYWYRQILGQKVEFLVSFYNNEISEKSEIFDDQFSVERPDGSNFTLKIRSTKLEDSAMYFCASSVLGTGTGELFFGEGSRLTVL.

CDR3: CASSHIGLAGASHEQYF. V is TRBV7-8 and J is TRBJ2-7; TCRdb reports TRBD2, a call that lacks DNA to check it against. Germline values: CDR1 SGHVS, CDR2 FQNEAQ. CDR3 length equals 17 residues. Drawing the rest from reference TRBV7-8 and TRBJ2-7, the complete variable domain is GAGVSQSPRYKVAKRGQDVALRCDPISGHVSLFWYQQALGQGPEFLTYFQNEAQLDKSGLPSDRFFAERPEGSVSTLKIQRTQQEDSAVYLCASSHIGLAGASHEQYFGPGTRLTVT.

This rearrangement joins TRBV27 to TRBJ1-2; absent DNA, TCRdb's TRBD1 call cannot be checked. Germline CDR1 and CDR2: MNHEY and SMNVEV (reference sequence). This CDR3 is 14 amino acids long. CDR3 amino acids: CASSSLGGSYGYTF.

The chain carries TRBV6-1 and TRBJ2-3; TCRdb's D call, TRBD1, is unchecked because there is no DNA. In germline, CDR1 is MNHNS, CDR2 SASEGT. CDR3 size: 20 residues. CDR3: CASSEWRSRGSAARTDTQYF.

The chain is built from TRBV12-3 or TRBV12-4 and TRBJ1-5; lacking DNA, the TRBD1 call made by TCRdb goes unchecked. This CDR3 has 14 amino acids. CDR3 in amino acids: CASSSILGQKAQHF.